Following are 28 T cell receptor beta chains from one sample sequenced in a study of T cells after yellow fever vaccination. A single record per CDR3 protein comes from TCRdb applying MiXCR to the 5' RACE reads. The sample gives about 45,000 distinct CDR3 sequences, roughly 7% of which show up once; 15% is in the top ten. The sequenced sample was CD8+ T cells not binding an NS4B(214-222) dextramer, sorted from PBMCs, obtained 45 days after the yellow fever booster vaccination. These TCRs come from a man aged 25-45 years who received the YFV17D yellow fever vaccine.

This clonotype was picked up many times. The rearrangement joins TRBV19 to TRBJ1-4, with D unresolved. CDR1 is LNHDA and CDR2 is SQIVND in the germline V gene (reference sequence). The CDR3 spans 12 residues. The V and J ends lost 3 bases and 8 bases respectively, with 7 bases between them. Written as DNA, the CDR3 is TGTGCCAGTAGTATGGCGGGAGAAAAACTGTTTTTT. It specifies CASSMAGEKLFF.

The rearrangement links TRBV30 to TRBJ2-3, with D unresolved. The germline CDR1 and CDR2 sequences are GTSNPN and SVGIG (reference sequence). Between the trimmed V and J ends, which lost 0 bases and 3 bases, there was a span of 10 bases. The CDR3 is 14 residues long. This chain's CDR3 is CAWSVVGGTDTQYF. Here the CDR3 DNA reads TGTGCCTGGAGTGTGGTAGGCGGAACAGATACGCAGTATTTT.

This clonotype was found a few times. The chain uses TRBV19 and TRBJ1-5; D gene unclear. The germline V and J ends were trimmed by 11 bases and 1 base, with 9 bases remaining between them. Germline V gene sequence: CDR1 LNHDA, CDR2 SQIVND (reference sequence). The CDR3 runs to 12 residues. DNA for the CDR3: TGTGCCCCGGAGATCAGCAATCAGCCCCAGCATTTT. Translation: CAPEISNQPQHF.

In this sample, this clonotype turned up many times. The CDR3 here is CSAPGNFF. CDR3 coding DNA: TGCAGTGCTCCCGGTAACTTCTTC. V is TRBV20-1 and J is TRBJ2-1; D is unclear. Per the germline V gene, CDR1 is DFQATT and CDR2 is SNEGSKA (reference sequence). The CDR3 runs 8 residues. V dropped 5 bases and J dropped 16 bases, with 9 bases sitting between them.

This clonotype was seen many times. The chain combines TRBV6-4 with TRBJ2-2, with a tentative D call TRBD1 (6 bases). V lost 0 bases and J lost 4, with 12 bases in between. CDR1 is MRHNA, CDR2 SNTAGT, per germline. CDR3 size: 16 residues. CDR3 residues: CASSDSWGHGTGELFF. Written as DNA, the CDR3 is TGTGCCAGCAGTGACTCCTGGGGGCATGGCACCGGGGAGCTGTTTTTT.

Many counts were recorded for this clonotype. V is TRBV5-1 and J is TRBJ2-7; 9 bases map to TRBD2. CDR3 size: 15 residues. CDR1 SGHRS and CDR2 YFSETQ come from the germline V gene. Germline trimming cut 0 bases from V and 3 bases from J; bases unmatched to any gene: 4. CDR3 DNA sequence: TGCGCCAGCAGCTTGGCGGCGGGAGGGGGCTACGAGCAGTACTTC. This gives the protein CASSLAAGGGYEQYF.

In this sample, this clonotype turned up many times. The chain is built from TRBV4-3 and TRBJ2-1, with no clear D. Germline V lookup: CDR1 LGHNA, CDR2 YSLEER. The CDR3 is 17 amino acids. Trimming took off 0 bases at V and 0 bases at J, with 12 bases between the two ends. CDR3 sequence (DNA): TGCGCCAGCAGCCAAGATCCCGCGGCCAGCTCCTACAATGAGCAGTTCTTC. This sequence encodes CASSQDPAASSYNEQFF.

This clonotype was observed many times. The rearrangement uses TRBV10-1 and TRBJ2-3; 7 positions agree with TRBD2. The CDR3 is made up of 14 amino acids. From germline, CDR1 is WNHNN and CDR2 SYGVQD (reference sequence). With V trimmed by 6 bases and J by 1 base, 4 bases remained unmatched. As DNA, the CDR3 is TGCGCCAGCAGAAAACTAGCGTGCACAGATACGCAGTATTTT. Protein product: CASRKLACTDTQYF.

About this clonotype: Given a much more abundant clone one base away, this may be a read error. V usage is TRBV6-1 and J usage is TRBJ2-6; 7 nucleotides align to TRBD1. The CDR3 extends over 15 amino acids. The germline gives CDR1 MNHNS, CDR2 SASEGT. CDR3 DNA: TGTGCCAGCAGGCTAGGGGGCACTGGGGTCAACGTCCTGACTTTC. Translation gives CASRLGGTGVNVLTF.

This clonotype was observed many times. J is TRBJ2-2 and V is TRBV7-9; D remains unclear. Germline V gene data show CDR1 as SEHNR and CDR2 as FQNEAQ (reference sequence). V dropped 4 bases and J dropped 3 bases, with 6 bases sitting between them. This CDR3 contains 13 residues. CDR3 DNA: TGTGCCAGCAGCTCCCTTTACACCGGGGAGCTGTTTTTT. It encodes CASSSLYTGELFF.

Many counts were recorded for this clonotype. The rearrangement joins TRBV20-1 to TRBJ2-1; 11 nucleotides line up with TRBD2. Losses at the gene ends were 5 bases for V and 3 bases for J; bases not matched to a gene: 3. The germline gives CDR1 DFQATT, CDR2 SNEGSKA (reference sequence). The CDR3 has 14 amino acids. In DNA, the CDR3 is TGCAGTGCTTGGGGACTAGCGGACTACAATGAGCAGTTCTTC. This codes for CSAWGLADYNEQFF.

This clonotype was seen ten or more times. The chain recombines TRBV12-3 or TRBV12-4 with TRBJ2-3; 12 nucleotides align to TRBD2. CDR3 length: 17 residues. The J segment lost 2 bases and the V segment lost 4 bases, leaving 7 bases of the junction unmatched. This CDR3 is CASSSVLAGGDTDTQYF. The CDR3, as DNA: TGTGCCAGCAGTTCGGTTCTAGCGGGAGGGGACACAGATACGCAGTATTTT.

This clonotype was recorded many times. V gene TRBV13 combines with J gene TRBJ1-5; no reliable D call. Germline CDR1 reads PRHDT; CDR2 reads FYEKMQ (reference sequence). The length of the CDR3 is 12 residues. V lost 5 bases to trimming and J lost 2 bases, with 4 bases between them. In nucleotides, the CDR3 is TGTGCCAGCAGCCGGGGCAATCAGCCCCAGCATTTT. Residues: CASSRGNQPQHF.

This chain connects TRBV12-3 or TRBV12-4 to TRBJ1-6; D is perhaps TRBD1 (5 bases). Deletions cut 8 bases from V and 8 bases from J, with 19 bases between. The CDR3 consists of 15 residues. CDR3 nucleotides: TGTGCCAGCCCAAGAGGAGGCAGGGTGGATTCACCCCTCCACTTT. Protein sequence: CASPRGGRVDSPLHF.

The chain is built from TRBV6-2 or TRBV6-3 and TRBJ2-1; unclear D gene. The germline V gene encodes CDR1 MNHEY and CDR2 SVGEGT. The CDR3 consists of 17 residues. The V end lost 6 bases, the J end lost 5 bases, and 23 bases lay between the germline ends. The CDR3 sequence is CASSLLGNEAIDNEQFF. Written as DNA, the CDR3 is TGTGCCAGCAGCCTGTTGGGGAACGAGGCCATCGACAATGAGCAGTTCTTC.

At least ten counts were recorded for this clonotype. This sequence joins TRBV12-3 or TRBV12-4 and TRBJ2-1; TRBD1 might be the D (6 bases). The CDR3 has 14 amino acids. Trimming took off 5 bases at V and 4 bases at J, with 12 bases between the two ends. The CDR3 region has the DNA TGTGCCAGCAGTATAAGGACAGAATACAATGAGCAGTTCTTC. This codes for CASSIRTEYNEQFF.

This clonotype came up many times. The gene calls are TRBV11-2 and TRBJ2-1; 8 nucleotides match TRBD2. CDR1 and CDR2 (germline): SGHAT, FQNNGV. CDR3 length: 15 residues. V lost 1 base to trimming and J lost 3 bases; unmatched junction nucleotides: 2. This CDR3 reads CASSLGLAGYNEQFF. As DNA, the CDR3 is TGTGCCAGCAGCTTAGGGCTAGCGGGCTACAATGAGCAGTTCTTC.

In its sample, this clonotype was seen many times. This rearrangement joins TRBV12-3 or TRBV12-4 to TRBJ2-7; D is perhaps TRBD1 or TRBD2 (5 bases each). This CDR3 contains 13 residues. Trimming removed 5 bases from V and 7 bases from J, with 15 bases in between. For the CDR3, the DNA is TGTGCCAGCAGTCCCGGGACGACCGGGGAGCAGTACTTC. The encoded protein is CASSPGTTGEQYF.

This clonotype has only a few counts. The chain is built from TRBV20-1 and TRBJ2-1; 8 bases are a match to TRBD1. The CDR3 totals 14 residues. With 5 bases clipped from V and 4 bases from J, the junction kept 7 bases outside the gene matches. Germline lookup yields CDR1 DFQATT and CDR2 SNEGSKA (reference sequence). The CDR3 loop is CSASPTGVYNEQFF. In nucleotides, the CDR3 is TGCAGTGCTTCCCCGACAGGGGTTTACAATGAGCAGTTCTTC.

This clonotype has a count of ten or more. The V and J genes are TRBV28 and TRBJ2-7, with unresolved D. V shed 3 bases and J shed 6 bases, with 12 bases lying between them. Germline V lookup: CDR1 MDHEN, CDR2 SYDVKM. This CDR3 has 13 residues. The CDR3 nucleotides read TGTGCCAGCAGTTTCGCCCCTTACTTCGAGCAGTACTTC. Residues: CASSFAPYFEQYF.

This clonotype was seen many times. This sequence joins TRBV15 and TRBJ2-7; no firm D call. The CDR3 contains 14 residues. Germline V gene sequence: CDR1 LNHNV, CDR2 YYDKDF (reference sequence). V gave up 5 bases and J gave up 1 base, with 12 bases separating them. The CDR3 DNA sequence: TGTGCCACCAGCGGCACGACTGGTTCCTACGAGCAGTACTTC. Translating gives CATSGTTGSYEQYF.

This clonotype was seen ten or more times. This chain links TRBV7-9 with TRBJ1-4; 7 bases align to TRBD1. The CDR3 has 14 amino acids. Germline CDR1 SEHNR, CDR2 FQNEAQ (reference sequence). The J segment lost 5 bases and the V segment lost 6 bases, leaving 6 bases of the junction unmatched. The CDR3 sequence: CASRSTGSNEKLFF. CDR3 DNA sequence: TGTGCCAGCAGGTCGACAGGGTCCAATGAAAAACTGTTTTTT. Supplemented by reference TRBV7-9 and TRBJ1-4, the full variable domain reads DTGVSQNPRHKITKRGQNVTFRCDPISEHNRLYWYRQTLGQGPEFLTYFQNEAQLEKSRLLSDRFSAERPKGSFSTLEIQRTEQGDSAMYLCASRSTGSNEKLFFGSGTQLSVL.

In this sample, this clonotype turned up many times. The rearrangement joins TRBV15 to TRBJ2-7; 13 bases are shared with TRBD2. Losses at the gene ends were 3 bases for V and 5 bases for J; bases not matched to a gene: 22. The CDR3 loop spans 21 amino acids. Germline lookup yields CDR1 LNHNV and CDR2 YYDKDF (reference sequence). The CDR3 bases are TGTGCCACCAGCAGGAGATCGGGGGTTCGGACTAGCGGGAGTTCCGGCGACGAGCAGTACTTC. It is translated as CATSRRSGVRTSGSSGDEQYF.

This clonotype was counted at least ten times. The V and J genes are TRBV7-8 and TRBJ2-1; possibly TRBD1 for D (5 bases). The V gene lost 1 base and the J gene lost 4 bases, with 8 bases spanning the gap. The CDR3 loop spans 14 amino acids. Germline V gives CDR1 SGHVS, CDR2 FQNEAQ. DNA for the CDR3: TGTGCCAGCAGCTTAGTCTCAGGGTACAATGAGCAGTTCTTC. Its protein product is CASSLVSGYNEQFF. Filled out from reference TRBV7-8 and TRBJ2-1, the complete variable domain reads GAGVSQSPRYKVAKRGQDVALRCDPISGHVSLFWYQQALGQGPEFLTYFQNEAQLDKSGLPSDRFFAERPEGSVSTLKIQRTQQEDSAVYLCASSLVSGYNEQFFGPGTRLTVL.

This clonotype was observed many times. This chain connects TRBV4-3 to TRBJ1-4; D not resolved. V was shortened by 0 bases and J by 5 bases, with 4 bases between the two germline ends. This CDR3 contains 13 residues. Germline CDR1 reads LGHNA; CDR2 reads YSLEER. In DNA, the CDR3 is TGCGCCAGCAGCCAAGAGGGGAATGAAAAACTGTTTTTT. Encoded protein: CASSQEGNEKLFF.

This clonotype was recorded many times. This chain uses TRBV11-3 with TRBJ2-1; 7 bases map to TRBD2. Looked up from germline, CDR1 is SGHNT and CDR2 is YENEEA. The CDR3 is made up of 17 amino acids. V shed 5 bases and J 8 bases; nucleotides not matched to a gene: 18. The CDR3 nucleotides are TGTGCCAGCAGCCCAACCTGGGGGGGACCGGGAAATGATGAGCAGTTCTTC. Translated, it gives CASSPTWGGPGNDEQFF.

This clonotype was recorded at least ten times. The chain has TRBV5-4 and TRBJ1-4; no firm D call. Between the trimmed V and J ends, which lost 8 bases and 6 bases, there was a span of 17 bases. This CDR3 has 14 amino acids. The germline gives CDR1 SGHNT, CDR2 YYREEE (reference sequence). This CDR3 is CASGSGQSYEKLFF. DNA for the CDR3: TGTGCCAGTGGGTCCGGGCAAAGTTATGAAAAACTGTTTTTT.

This clonotype was seen at least ten times. The gene calls are TRBV28 and TRBJ2-5; D uncertain. The CDR3 length is 13 residues. Trimming removed 6 bases from V and 6 bases from J, with 14 bases in between. Germline loops: CDR1 MDHEN, CDR2 SYDVKM. The CDR3 DNA reads TGTGCCAGCAGCTTACCAACCCGCCAGACCCAGTACTTC. This gives the protein CASSLPTRQTQYF.